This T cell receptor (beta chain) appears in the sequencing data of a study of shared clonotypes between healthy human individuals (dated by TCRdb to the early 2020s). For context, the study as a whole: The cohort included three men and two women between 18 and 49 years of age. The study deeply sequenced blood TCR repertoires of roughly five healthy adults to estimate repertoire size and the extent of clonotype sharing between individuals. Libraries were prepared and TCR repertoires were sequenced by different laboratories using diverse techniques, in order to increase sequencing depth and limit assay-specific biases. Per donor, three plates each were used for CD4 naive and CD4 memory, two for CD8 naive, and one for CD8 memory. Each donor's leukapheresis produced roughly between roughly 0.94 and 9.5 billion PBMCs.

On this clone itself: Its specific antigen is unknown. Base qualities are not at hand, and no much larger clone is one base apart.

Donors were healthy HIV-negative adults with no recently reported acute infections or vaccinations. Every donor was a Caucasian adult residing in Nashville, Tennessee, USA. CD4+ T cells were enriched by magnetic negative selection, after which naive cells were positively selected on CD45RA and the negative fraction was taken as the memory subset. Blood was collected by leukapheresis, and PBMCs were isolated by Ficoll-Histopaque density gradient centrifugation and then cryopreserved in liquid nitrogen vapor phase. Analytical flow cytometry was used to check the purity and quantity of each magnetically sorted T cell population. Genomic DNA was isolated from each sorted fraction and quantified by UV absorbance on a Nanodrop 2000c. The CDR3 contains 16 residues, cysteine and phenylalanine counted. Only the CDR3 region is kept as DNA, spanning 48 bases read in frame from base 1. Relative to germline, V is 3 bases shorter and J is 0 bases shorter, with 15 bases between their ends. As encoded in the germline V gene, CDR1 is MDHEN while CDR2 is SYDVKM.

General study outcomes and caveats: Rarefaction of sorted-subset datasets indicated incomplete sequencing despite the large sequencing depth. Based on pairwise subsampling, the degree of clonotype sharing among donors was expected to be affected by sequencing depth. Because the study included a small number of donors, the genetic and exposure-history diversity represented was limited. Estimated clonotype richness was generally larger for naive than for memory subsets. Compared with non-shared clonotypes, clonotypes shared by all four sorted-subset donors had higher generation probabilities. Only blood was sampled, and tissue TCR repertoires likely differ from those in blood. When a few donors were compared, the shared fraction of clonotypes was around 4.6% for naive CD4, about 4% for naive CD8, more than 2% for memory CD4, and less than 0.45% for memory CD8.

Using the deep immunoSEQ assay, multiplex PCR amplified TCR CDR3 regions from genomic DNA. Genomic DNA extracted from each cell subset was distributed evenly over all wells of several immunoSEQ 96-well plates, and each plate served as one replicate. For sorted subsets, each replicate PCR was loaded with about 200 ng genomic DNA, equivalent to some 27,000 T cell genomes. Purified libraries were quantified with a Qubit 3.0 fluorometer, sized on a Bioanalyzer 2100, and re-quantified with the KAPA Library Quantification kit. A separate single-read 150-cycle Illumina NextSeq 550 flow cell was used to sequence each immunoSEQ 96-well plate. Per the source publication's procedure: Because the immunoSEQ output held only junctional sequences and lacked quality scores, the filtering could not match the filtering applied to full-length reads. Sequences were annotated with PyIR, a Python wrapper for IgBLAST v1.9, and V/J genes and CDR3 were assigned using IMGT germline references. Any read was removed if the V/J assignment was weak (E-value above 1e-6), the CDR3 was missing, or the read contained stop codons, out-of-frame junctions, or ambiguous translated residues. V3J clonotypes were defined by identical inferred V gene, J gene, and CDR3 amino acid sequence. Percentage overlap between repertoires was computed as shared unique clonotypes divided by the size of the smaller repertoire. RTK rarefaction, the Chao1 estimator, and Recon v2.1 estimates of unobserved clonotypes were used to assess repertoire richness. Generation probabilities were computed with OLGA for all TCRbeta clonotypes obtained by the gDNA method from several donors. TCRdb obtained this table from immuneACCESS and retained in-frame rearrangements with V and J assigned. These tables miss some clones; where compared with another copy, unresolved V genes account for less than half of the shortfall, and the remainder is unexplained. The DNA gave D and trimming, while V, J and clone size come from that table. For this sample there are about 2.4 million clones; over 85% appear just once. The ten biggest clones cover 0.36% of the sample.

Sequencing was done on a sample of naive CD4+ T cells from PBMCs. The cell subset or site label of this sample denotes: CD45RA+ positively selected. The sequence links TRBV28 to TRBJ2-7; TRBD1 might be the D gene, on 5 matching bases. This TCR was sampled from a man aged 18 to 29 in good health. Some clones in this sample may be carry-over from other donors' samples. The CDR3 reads CASSFQDSIRSYEQYF. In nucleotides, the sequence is TGTGCCAGCAGTTTCCAAGACAGTATTCGCTCCTACGAGCAGTACTTC.